A selection of T cell receptor beta chains follows, all from one sample in a study of cytomegalovirus exposure and HLA in healthy donors. Some clones are missing from TCRdb's copy, which holds only in-frame ones; the method was immunoSEQ multiplex PCR. The repertoire consists of 120,000 or so clones, with 85% to 90% occurring once and the leading ten covering under 2%. Sequenced sample: PBMCs. These receptor sequences come from a woman under 30 in good health and CMV-seronegative. CDR3s include the opening cysteine and the closing phenylalanine or tryptophan. A D gene is named only where the DNA matches it firmly. Expanded clones get a size class; other rows say once, few or many, or leave the size out.

D	length	V	J	size	CDR3	DNA
-	14	TRBV27	TRBJ2-5	-	CASSLAGYMQTQYF	TGTGCCAGCAGTTTAGCAGGGTACATGCAGACCCAGTACTTC
-	13	TRBV13	TRBJ2-7	-	CASSLASTYEQYF	TGTGCCAGCAGCTTAGCTAGTACCTACGAGCAGTACTTC
TRBD2	15	TRBV5-1	TRBJ2-3	-	CASGGWTSGADTQYF	TGCGCCAGCGGAGGATGGACTAGCGGCGCAGATACGCAGTATTTT
-	11	TRBV27	TRBJ1-2	-	CASRGFGGYTF	TGTGCCAGCAGAGGCTTCGGGGGCTACACCTTC
-	12	TRBV30	TRBJ1-2	few	CAWSQFFYGYTF	TGTGCCTGGAGTCAGTTTTTCTATGGCTACACCTTC
-	14	TRBV28	TRBJ2-5	-	CASSVAGFTETQYF	TGTGCCAGCAGCGTGGCGGGATTCACGGAGACCCAGTACTTC
TRBD2	16	TRBV18	TRBJ2-2	-	CASSPRLAGAPGELFF	TGTGCCAGCTCACCGCGACTAGCGGGAGCCCCCGGGGAGCTGTTTTTT
-	16	TRBV10-3	TRBJ2-1	-	CAISDPGRSSYNEQFF	TGTGCCATCAGTGACCCCGGCCGGAGCTCCTACAATGAGCAGTTCTTC
-	18	TRBV15	TRBJ1-6	-	CATSRVAWGASYNSPLHF	TGTGCCACCAGCAGAGTTGCGTGGGGAGCCTCCTATAATTCACCCCTCCACTTT
TRBD1	13	TRBV2	TRBJ2-1	-	CATKGDRDNEQFF	TGTGCCACCAAGGGGGACAGGGACAATGAGCAGTTCTTC
-	15	TRBV19	TRBJ1-5	few	CASSILGVSNQPQHF	TGTGCCAGTAGTATCTTGGGAGTTAGCAATCAGCCCCAGCATTTT
-	13	TRBV6-6	TRBJ1-5	-	CASSDSINQPQHF	TGTGCCAGCAGTGACAGCATCAATCAGCCCCAGCATTTT
-	13	TRBV18	TRBJ2-7	-	CASSPPQAYEQYF	TGTGCCAGCTCACCACCCCAGGCCTACGAGCAGTACTTC
-	13	TRBV6-6	TRBJ2-2	-	CASSYEGTGELFF	TGTGCCAGCAGTTACGAGGGCACCGGGGAGCTGTTTTTT
-	14	TRBV5-4	TRBJ2-3	-	CASSWDSGGDTQYF	TGTGCCAGCAGCTGGGACTCCGGCGGAGATACGCAGTATTTT
TRBD2	15	TRBV30	TRBJ2-3	-	CAWDRLAGGLDTQYF	TGTGCCTGGGATAGACTAGCGGGGGGCCTAGATACGCAGTATTTT
-	16	TRBV29-1	TRBJ2-3	once	CSVEAWWGQDTDTQYF	TGCAGCGTCGAGGCGTGGTGGGGACAAGACACAGATACGCAGTATTTT
TRBD1	12	TRBV28	TRBJ2-4	-	CASSGSGTEGYF	TGTGCCAGCAGTGGCAGTGGGACAGAAGGGTACTTC
TRBD2	15	TRBV30	TRBJ2-1	-	CAWRVPGLAGNEQFF	TGTGCCTGGCGAGTTCCGGGACTAGCGGGAAATGAGCAGTTCTTC
-	14	TRBV19	TRBJ1-2	-	CASSIVGGNYGYTF	TGTGCCAGTAGTATCGTTGGGGGGAACTATGGCTACACCTTC
-	14	TRBV6-1	TRBJ1-1	-	CASSEYPGDTEAFF	TGTGCCAGCAGTGAATATCCAGGGGACACTGAAGCTTTCTTT
TRBD1	15	TRBV9	TRBJ1-6	-	CASSAQGSSNSPLHF	TGTGCCAGCAGCGCACAGGGGAGTAGCAATTCACCCCTCCACTTT
-	17	TRBV21-1	TRBJ1-2	-	CASSYGTGAPQSYGYTF	TGTGCCAGCAGCTACGGGACAGGGGCTCCTCAGTCCTATGGCTACACCTTC
-	13	TRBV5-1	TRBJ2-2	-	CASSFRGAGELFF	TGCGCCAGCAGCTTCAGGGGCGCCGGGGAGCTGTTTTTT
-	14	TRBV6-6	TRBJ1-3	-	CASSDRFSGNTIYF	TGTGCCAGCAGTGACAGGTTCTCTGGAAACACCATATATTTT
TRBD2	15	TRBV9	TRBJ2-5	-	CASSPPRGGGETQYF	TGTGCCAGCAGCCCCCCCCGGGGGGGAGGAGAGACCCAGTACTTC
-	16	TRBV27	TRBJ2-2	-	CASMRQVSVDTGELFF	TGTGCCAGCATGCGCCAGGTGTCCGTTGACACCGGGGAGCTGTTTTTT
-	14	TRBV6-1	TRBJ1-5	many	CASREYTGNQPQHF	TGTGCCAGCAGGGAGTATACGGGCAATCAGCCCCAGCATTTT
TRBD1	13	TRBV5-6	TRBJ1-2	-	CASSPDRAYGYTF	TGTGCCAGCAGCCCGGACAGGGCCTATGGCTACACCTTC
-	16	TRBV9	TRBJ2-7	-	CASSPRVFPTDYEQYF	TGTGCCAGCAGCCCCAGGGTTTTCCCTACAGACTACGAGCAGTACTTC
-	14	TRBV28	TRBJ2-7	-	CASTPHEAVYEQYF	TGTGCCAGCACCCCCCACGAGGCAGTATACGAGCAGTACTTC
TRBD2	16	TRBV9	TRBJ2-2	-	CASSAGLAGNTGELFF	TGTGCCAGCAGCGCGGGACTAGCGGGGAACACCGGGGAGCTGTTTTTT
-	12	TRBV19	TRBJ1-2	few	CASSIQDYGYTF	TGTGCCAGTAGTATCCAGGACTATGGCTACACCTTC
TRBD2	14	TRBV15	TRBJ2-5	-	CATSRWEGGETQYF	TGTGCCACCAGCAGATGGGAGGGAGGGGAGACCCAGTACTTC
-	13	TRBV28	TRBJ1-2	-	CASRGASNYGYTF	TGTGCCAGCAGAGGAGCCTCTAACTATGGCTACACCTTC
-	16	TRBV27	TRBJ2-5	-	CASSPLRTVIQETQYF	TGTGCCAGCAGTCCCCTTCGGACAGTTATCCAAGAGACCCAGTACTTC
-	14	TRBV28	TRBJ1-1	-	CASSTYALNTEAFF	TGTGCCAGCAGCACATACGCCCTGAACACTGAAGCTTTCTTT
-	15	TRBV5-6	TRBJ2-1	-	CASSDGLNSYNEQFF	TGTGCCAGCAGCGACGGACTAAACTCCTACAATGAGCAGTTCTTC
-	13	TRBV6-5	TRBJ2-1	once	CASSYSGLPGQFF	TGTGCCAGCAGTTACTCTGGGCTACCCGGGCAGTTCTTC
-	15	TRBV7-2	TRBJ2-2	-	CASSFHRVPTGELFF	TGTGCCAGCAGCTTCCACAGGGTTCCCACCGGGGAGCTGTTTTTT
-	14	TRBV18	TRBJ2-7	-	CASSPRRQIYEQYF	TGTGCCAGCTCACCGAGGAGACAGATCTACGAGCAGTACTTC
-	15	TRBV7-2	TRBJ2-1	-	CASSPVLTSQAEQFF	TGTGCCAGCAGCCCCGTTCTGACTAGTCAGGCTGAGCAGTTCTTC
-	16	TRBV28	TRBJ2-5	-	CASTRSPSANQETQYF	TGTGCCAGCACCCGAAGCCCATCCGCTAATCAAGAGACCCAGTACTTC
TRBD1	14	TRBV30	TRBJ1-4	-	CASKGAQANEKLFF	TGTGCCTCGAAGGGGGCGCAAGCTAATGAAAAACTGTTTTTT
-	16	TRBV9	TRBJ2-7	-	CASSVGGTPSSYEQYF	TGTGCCAGCAGCGTGGGGGGAACCCCGAGCTCCTACGAGCAGTACTTC
TRBD1	15	TRBV28	TRBJ1-2	-	CASSPPPDRGDGYTF	TGTGCCAGCAGTCCTCCCCCGGACAGGGGGGATGGCTACACCTTC
-	14	TRBV18	TRBJ2-5	-	CASSPGVSQETQYF	TGTGCCAGCTCACCGGGAGTATCACAAGAGACCCAGTACTTC
TRBD1	14	TRBV6-4	TRBJ2-3	-	CASSEGTGADTQYF	TGTGCCAGCAGTGAAGGGACAGGGGCAGATACGCAGTATTTT
-	14	TRBV6-5	TRBJ2-1	once	CASSYSNSWSEQFF	TGTGCCAGCAGTTACTCGAATAGTTGGTCTGAGCAGTTCTTC
TRBD1	16	TRBV19	TRBJ2-7	-	CASSRDRGPFSYEQYF	TGTGCCAGTAGTAGGGACAGGGGGCCCTTCTCCTACGAGCAGTACTTC
-	17	TRBV7-9	TRBJ1-1	-	CASSLSLRGNKNTEAFF	TGTGCCAGCAGCTTATCCCTCCGTGGCAACAAGAACACTGAAGCTTTCTTT
-	12	TRBV28	TRBJ1-2	-	CASRTHAYGYTF	TGTGCCAGCAGGACTCATGCCTATGGCTACACCTTC
TRBD1	12	TRBV15	TRBJ2-1	-	CATSGDRGPSFF	TGTGCCACCAGCGGAGACAGGGGGCCCTCGTTCTTC
-	11	TRBV2	TRBJ1-2	-	CASSEGQSLTF	TGTGCCAGCAGTGAAGGGCAGTCCCTTACCTTC
-	13	TRBV27	TRBJ1-1	-	CASSFSRATEAFF	TGTGCCAGCAGTTTTTCCAGGGCCACTGAAGCTTTCTTT